The T cell receptor (beta chain) under discussion was sequenced for a study of blood T cells in healthy people across ages. Study results and caveats: The lack of PBMC sorting stopped any conclusive naive versus antigen-experienced comparison. Fewer expanded clones and more diversity marked long-lived versus aged donors.

Through a sample-barcoded 5' primer and a J-beta primer mix, a second PCR was run for roughly 7 to 11 cycles. A 12-random-nucleotide template-switch adaptor tagged each cDNA molecule. TCRdb independently ran MiXCR on the 5' RACE reads; one entry per CDR3 protein. Of 1.5 million to 2 million distinct CDR3 sequences listed, approximately 32% are singletons. Losses at the gene ends were 3 bases for V and 2 bases for J; bases not matched to a gene: 14. CDR1 KGHSH and CDR2 LQKENI come from the germline V gene. The CDR3 spans 19 residues. To note about this clonotype: The antigen remains undetermined.

What was sequenced was blood. This receptor was identified in a woman aged 30 to 39 in good health. The V gene is TRBV18, the J gene TRBJ2-3; TRBD2 agrees at 10 bases. DNA of the CDR3: TGTGCCAGCTCACCGACTAGCGGGCCTCGGGAATATGTCACAGATACGCAGTATTTT. Translation: CASSPTSGPREYVTDTQYF.